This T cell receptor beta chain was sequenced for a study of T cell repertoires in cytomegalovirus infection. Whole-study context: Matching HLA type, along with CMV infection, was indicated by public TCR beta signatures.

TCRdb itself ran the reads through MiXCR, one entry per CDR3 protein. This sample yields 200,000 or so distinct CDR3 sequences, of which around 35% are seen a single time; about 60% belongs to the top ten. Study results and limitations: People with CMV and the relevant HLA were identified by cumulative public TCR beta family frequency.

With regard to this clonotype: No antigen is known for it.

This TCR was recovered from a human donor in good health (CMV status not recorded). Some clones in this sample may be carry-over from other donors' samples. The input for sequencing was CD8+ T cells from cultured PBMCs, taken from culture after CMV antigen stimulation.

This CDR3 reads CASSLLEKNEQFF. The CDR3 DNA reads TGTGCCAGCAGCTTACTCGAGAAGAATGAGCAGTTCTTC. The rearrangement joins TRBV11-3 to TRBJ2-1; D unclear. The germline CDR1 and CDR2 sequences are SGHNT and YENEEA. The ends were cut back, 2 bases at V and 7 bases at J, with 9 bases in the middle. The CDR3 runs 13 residues. The entire variable domain, with the rest obtained from reference TRBV11-3 and TRBJ2-1, is as follows: EAGVVQSPRYKIIEKKQPVAFWCNPISGHNTLYWYLQNLGQGPELLIRYENEEAVDDSQLPKDRFSAERLKGVDSTLKIQPAELGDSAVYLCASSLLEKNEQFFGPGTRLTVL.